This section outlines one T cell receptor beta chain sequence together with its context. Its antigen is unidentified. Only in-frame clones appear in the TCRdb table, and some are missing; sequencing was by immunoSEQ multiplex PCR. The sample has more than 100,000 clones, 89% seen once. Germline-derived CDR1 and CDR2 are MDHEN and SYDVKM. The CDR3 runs 15 residues. Trimming took 10 bases from V and 2 from J, leaving 19 bases between them. The data stem from a study of T cells in localized non-small cell lung cancer. Regarding the study as a whole: In the blood, greater T cell density corresponded to longer overall survival. Highest T cell clonality was seen in uninvolved adjacent lung, surpassing that measured in tumor.

This specimen consisted of peripheral blood, obtained before any cancer treatment. The chain has TRBV28 and TRBJ2-3; D possibly corresponds to TRBD2 (5 bases). The origin of this receptor is a female donor of 60 years or more with stage I lung adenocarcinoma. CDR3 sequence: CATAFVRAVTDTQYF. CDR3 nucleotide sequence: TGTGCCACGGCGTTTGTGAGGGCGGTCACAGATACGCAGTATTTT.